This T cell receptor beta chain was obtained from a study of Graves' ophthalmopathy and Graves' hyperthyroidism. As the template, RNA transcripts were used to amplify TCR beta CDR3 regions. HTBI primers were employed in first-round RT-PCR, then a second-round multiplex PCR followed. One entry per CDR3 protein, called by TCRdb with MiXCR from the multiplex PCR reads. The repertoire holds approximately 1.2 million distinct CDR3 sequences, with less than 45% as singletons. Study-level points and caveats: Ophthalmopathy could be told apart from stable hyperthyroidism by a 13-signature model (around 88% sensitivity, about 80% specificity). Most expanded clonotypes in thyroid above 0.001 frequency also showed up in blood.

This clonotype occurred many times. No antigen is known for it. Each hyperthyroidism patient was newly diagnosed, with under 2 months' duration, and aged 18 to 65. Serum thyroxine and TRAb, along with clinical symptoms, thyroid ultrasound and orbital computed tomography, were what diagnosis relied on. Sequenced sample: peripheral blood or thyroid tissue (not recorded which). This clonotype was sampled from an adult man with Graves' hyperthyroidism.

CDR3 in DNA: TGCAGTGCTAGAGAACAGAGGGGGCGTCAGCCCCAGCATTTT. Its protein product is CSAREQRGRQPQHF. This chain links TRBV20-1 with TRBJ1-5; TRBD1 matches at 7 bases. V lost 0 bases, J lost 6 bases, and 5 bases stayed unmatched. CDR1 is DFQATT, CDR2 SNEGSKA, per germline (reference sequence). CDR3 length equals 14 residues.